The subject of this entry is one T cell receptor beta chain. Its antigen is not identified. The sample belongs to a study of shared clonotypes between healthy human individuals. Study-level results: Rarefaction showed that sequencing of sorted subsets was incomplete (despite large depth).

Assay used: immunoSEQ multiplex PCR; TCRdb lists only in-frame clones, some missing. Of more than 900,000 clones listed, 70% to 80% are singletons. This receptor was taken from a young man in good health. Some clones in this sample may be carry-over from other donors' samples. The sequencing input was memory CD4+ T cells from PBMCs. Specified subset: CD45RA-negative fraction.

DNA for the CDR3: TGTGCCAGCAGCCCAATCGGGGGACGGAACACTGAAGCTTTCTTT. Translation gives CASSPIGGRNTEAFF. V is TRBV5-6 and J is TRBJ1-1, with D possibly TRBD1 on 5 matching bases. Germline lookup yields CDR1 SGHDT and CDR2 YYEEEE. The germline V and J ends were trimmed by 4 bases and 1 base, with 14 bases remaining between them. The length of the CDR3 is 15 residues.